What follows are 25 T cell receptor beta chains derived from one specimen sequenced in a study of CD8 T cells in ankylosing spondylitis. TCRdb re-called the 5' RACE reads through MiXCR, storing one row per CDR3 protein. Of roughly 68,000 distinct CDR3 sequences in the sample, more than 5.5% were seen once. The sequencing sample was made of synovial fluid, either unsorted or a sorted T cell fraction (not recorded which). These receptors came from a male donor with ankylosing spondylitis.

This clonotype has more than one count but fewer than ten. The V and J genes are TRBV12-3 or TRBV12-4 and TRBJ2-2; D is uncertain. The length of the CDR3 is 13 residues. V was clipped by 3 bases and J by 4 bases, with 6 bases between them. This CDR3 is CASSFQVTGELFF. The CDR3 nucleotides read TGTGCCAGCAGTTTCCAGGTCACCGGGGAGCTGTTTTTT.

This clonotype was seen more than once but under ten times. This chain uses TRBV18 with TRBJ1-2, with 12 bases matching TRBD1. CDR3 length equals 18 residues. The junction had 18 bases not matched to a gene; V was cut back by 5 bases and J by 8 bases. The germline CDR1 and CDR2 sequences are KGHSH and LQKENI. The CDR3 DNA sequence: TGTGCCAGCTCAGGGAGCTCCGGCGGGACAGGGGGCGCAAGGGGCTACACCTTC. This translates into CASSGSSGGTGGARGYTF.

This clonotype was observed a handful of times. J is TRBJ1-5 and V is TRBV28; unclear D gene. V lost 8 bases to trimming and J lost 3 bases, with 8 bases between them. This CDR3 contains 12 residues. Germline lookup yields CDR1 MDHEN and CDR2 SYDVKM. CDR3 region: CASWISNQPQHF. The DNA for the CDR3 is TGTGCCAGCTGGATCTCCAATCAGCCCCAGCATTTT.

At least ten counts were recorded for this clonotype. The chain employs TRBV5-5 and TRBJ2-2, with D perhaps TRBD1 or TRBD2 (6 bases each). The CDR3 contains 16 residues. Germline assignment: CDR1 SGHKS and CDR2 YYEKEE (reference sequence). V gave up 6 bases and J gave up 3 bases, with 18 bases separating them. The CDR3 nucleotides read TGTGCCAGCACCAGATTGGGGGGCTGGGACACCGGGGAGCTGTTTTTT. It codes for CASTRLGGWDTGELFF.

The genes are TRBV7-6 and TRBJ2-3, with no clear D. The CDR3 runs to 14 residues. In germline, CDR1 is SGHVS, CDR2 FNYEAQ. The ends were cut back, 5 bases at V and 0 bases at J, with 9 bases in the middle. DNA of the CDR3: TGTGCCAGCAGCCGAAACCCTAGCACAGATACGCAGTATTTT. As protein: CASSRNPSTDTQYF.

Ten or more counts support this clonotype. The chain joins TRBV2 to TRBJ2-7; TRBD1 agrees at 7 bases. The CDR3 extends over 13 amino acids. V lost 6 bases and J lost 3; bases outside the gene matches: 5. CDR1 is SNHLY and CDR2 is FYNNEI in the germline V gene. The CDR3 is CASRMDRNYEQYF. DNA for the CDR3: TGTGCCAGCAGGATGGACAGGAACTACGAGCAGTACTTC. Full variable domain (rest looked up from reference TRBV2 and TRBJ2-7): EPEVTQTPSHQVTQMGQEVILRCVPISNHLYFYWYRQILGQKVEFLVSFYNNEISEKSEIFDDQFSVERPDGSNFTLKIRSTKLEDSAMYFCASRMDRNYEQYFGPGTRLTVT.

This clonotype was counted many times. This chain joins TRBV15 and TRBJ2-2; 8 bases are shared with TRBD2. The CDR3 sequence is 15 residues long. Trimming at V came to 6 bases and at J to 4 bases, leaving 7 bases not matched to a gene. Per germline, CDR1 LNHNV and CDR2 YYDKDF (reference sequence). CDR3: CATSKLAVITGELFF. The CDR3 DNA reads TGTGCCACCAGTAAACTAGCGGTAATCACCGGGGAGCTGTTTTTT.

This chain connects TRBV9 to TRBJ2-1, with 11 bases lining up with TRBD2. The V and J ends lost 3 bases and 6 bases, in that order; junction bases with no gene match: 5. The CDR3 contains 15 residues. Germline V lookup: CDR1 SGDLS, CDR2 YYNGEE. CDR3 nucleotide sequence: TGTGCCAGCAGCGCCATAGCGGGAGGGAGCAATGAGCAGTTCTTC. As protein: CASSAIAGGSNEQFF.

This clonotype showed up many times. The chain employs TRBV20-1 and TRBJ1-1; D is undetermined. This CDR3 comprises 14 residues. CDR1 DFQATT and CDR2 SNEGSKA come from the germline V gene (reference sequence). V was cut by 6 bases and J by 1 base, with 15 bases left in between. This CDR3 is CSAAPPGRNTEAFF. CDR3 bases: TGCAGTGCAGCCCCCCCGGGCAGGAACACTGAAGCTTTCTTT.

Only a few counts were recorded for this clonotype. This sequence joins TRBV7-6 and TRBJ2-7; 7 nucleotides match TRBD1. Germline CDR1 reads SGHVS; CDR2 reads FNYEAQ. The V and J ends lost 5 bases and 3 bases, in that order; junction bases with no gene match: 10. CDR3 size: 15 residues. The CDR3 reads CASSLDRDSSYEQYF. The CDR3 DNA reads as TGTGCCAGCAGCCTCGACCGGGACAGCAGCTACGAGCAGTACTTC.

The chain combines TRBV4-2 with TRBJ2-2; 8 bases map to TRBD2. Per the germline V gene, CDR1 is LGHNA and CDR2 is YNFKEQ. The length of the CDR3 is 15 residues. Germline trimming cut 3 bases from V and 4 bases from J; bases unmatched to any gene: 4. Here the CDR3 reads CASSHSGMSTGELFF. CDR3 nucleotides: TGTGCCAGCAGCCATAGCGGGATGAGCACCGGGGAGCTGTTTTTT.

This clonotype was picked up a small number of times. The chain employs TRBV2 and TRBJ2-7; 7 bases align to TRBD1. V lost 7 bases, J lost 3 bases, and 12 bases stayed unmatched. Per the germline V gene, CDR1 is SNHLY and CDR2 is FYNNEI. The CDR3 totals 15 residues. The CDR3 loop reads CASNPLGGYDYEQYF. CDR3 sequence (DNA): TGTGCCAGCAACCCGTTAGGGGGCTACGACTACGAGCAGTACTTC.

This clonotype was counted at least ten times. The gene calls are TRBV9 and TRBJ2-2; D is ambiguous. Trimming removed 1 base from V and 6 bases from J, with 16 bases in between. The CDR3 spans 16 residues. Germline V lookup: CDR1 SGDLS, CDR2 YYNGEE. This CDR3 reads CASSVTDGGGAGELFF. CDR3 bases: TGTGCCAGCAGCGTAACGGACGGCGGCGGAGCCGGGGAGCTGTTTTTT.

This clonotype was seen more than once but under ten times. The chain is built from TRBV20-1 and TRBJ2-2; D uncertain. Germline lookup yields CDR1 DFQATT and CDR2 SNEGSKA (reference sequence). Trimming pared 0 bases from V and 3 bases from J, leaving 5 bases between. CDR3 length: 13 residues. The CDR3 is CSARDYDTGELFF. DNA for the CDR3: TGCAGTGCTAGAGACTACGACACCGGGGAGCTGTTTTTT.

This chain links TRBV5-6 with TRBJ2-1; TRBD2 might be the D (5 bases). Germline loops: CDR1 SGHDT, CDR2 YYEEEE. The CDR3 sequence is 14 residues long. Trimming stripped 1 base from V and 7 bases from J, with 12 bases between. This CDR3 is CASSLLGADNEQFF. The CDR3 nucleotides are TGTGCCAGCAGCTTGTTGGGAGCTGATAATGAGCAGTTCTTC.

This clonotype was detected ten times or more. In DNA form, the CDR3 reads TGTGCCAGCAGTTCCAACACAGATACGCAGTATTTT. This translates into CASSSNTDTQYF. The chain couples TRBV5-8 to TRBJ2-3; no clear D gene. Looked up from germline, CDR1 is SGHTS and CDR2 is YDEGEE. V lost 5 bases, J lost 2 bases, and 6 bases lay in between. The CDR3 spans 12 residues.

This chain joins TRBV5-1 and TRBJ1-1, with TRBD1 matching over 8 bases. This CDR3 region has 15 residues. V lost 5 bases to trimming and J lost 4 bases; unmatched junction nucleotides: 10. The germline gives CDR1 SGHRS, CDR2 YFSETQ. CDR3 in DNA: TGCGCCAGCAGTTTAGACGGACAGGGAGGCACTGAAGCTTTCTTT. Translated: CASSLDGQGGTEAFF.

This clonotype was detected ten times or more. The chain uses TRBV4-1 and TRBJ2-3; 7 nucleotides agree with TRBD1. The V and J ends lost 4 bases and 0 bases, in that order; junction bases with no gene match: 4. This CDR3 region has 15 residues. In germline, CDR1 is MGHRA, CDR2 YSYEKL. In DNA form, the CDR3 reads TGCGCCAGCAGCCTCCGGGACAGCAGCACAGATACGCAGTATTTT. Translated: CASSLRDSSTDTQYF.

The CDR3 loop is CASSLDASGAYEQYF. In DNA form, the CDR3 reads TGTGCCAGCAGCTTAGACGCCAGCGGGGCCTACGAGCAGTACTTC. V usage is TRBV7-9 and J usage is TRBJ2-7, with 7 bases identical to TRBD2. Germline values: CDR1 SEHNR, CDR2 FQNEAQ (reference sequence). The CDR3 is 15 amino acids. J lost 2 bases, V lost 1 base, and 5 bases had no gene match. Full variable domain (rest looked up from reference TRBV7-9 and TRBJ2-7): DTGVSQNPRHKITKRGQNVTFRCDPISEHNRLYWYRQTLGQGPEFLTYFQNEAQLEKSRLLSDRFSAERPKGSFSTLEIQRTEQGDSAMYLCASSLDASGAYEQYFGPGTRLTVT.

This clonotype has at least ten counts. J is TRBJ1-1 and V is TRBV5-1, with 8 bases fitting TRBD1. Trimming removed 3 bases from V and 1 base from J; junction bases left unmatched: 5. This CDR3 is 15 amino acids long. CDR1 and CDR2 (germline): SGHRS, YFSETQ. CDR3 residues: CASSSNTGGNTEAFF. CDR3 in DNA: TGCGCCAGCAGCTCGAATACAGGGGGGAACACTGAAGCTTTCTTT.

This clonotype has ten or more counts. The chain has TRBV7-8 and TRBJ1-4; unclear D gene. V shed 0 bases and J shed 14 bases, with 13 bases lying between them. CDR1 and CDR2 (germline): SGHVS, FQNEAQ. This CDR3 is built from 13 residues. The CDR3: CASSLARGSELFF. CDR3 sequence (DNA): TGTGCCAGCAGCTTAGCGCGGGGAAGTGAGCTGTTTTTT.

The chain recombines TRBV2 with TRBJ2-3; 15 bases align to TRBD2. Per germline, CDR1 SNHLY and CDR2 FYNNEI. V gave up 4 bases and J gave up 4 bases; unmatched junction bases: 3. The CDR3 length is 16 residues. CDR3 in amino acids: CASSGGTSGRSDTQYF. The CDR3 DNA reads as TGTGCCAGCAGTGGTGGGACTAGCGGGAGGTCAGATACGCAGTATTTT.

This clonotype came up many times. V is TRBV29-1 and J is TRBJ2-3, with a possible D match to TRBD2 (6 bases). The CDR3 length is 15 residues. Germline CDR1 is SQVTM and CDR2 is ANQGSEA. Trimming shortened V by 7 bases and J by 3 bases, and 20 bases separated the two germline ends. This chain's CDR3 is CSAAMVRLGTDTQYF. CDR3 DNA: TGCAGCGCTGCCATGGTGCGACTAGGGACAGATACGCAGTATTTT.

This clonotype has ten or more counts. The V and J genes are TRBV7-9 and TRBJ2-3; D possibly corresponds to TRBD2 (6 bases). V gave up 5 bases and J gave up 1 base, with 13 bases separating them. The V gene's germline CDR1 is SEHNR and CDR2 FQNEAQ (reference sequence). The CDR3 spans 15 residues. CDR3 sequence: CASSPQGLRTDTQYF. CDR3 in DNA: TGTGCCAGCAGCCCCCAGGGACTGCGCACAGATACGCAGTATTTT.

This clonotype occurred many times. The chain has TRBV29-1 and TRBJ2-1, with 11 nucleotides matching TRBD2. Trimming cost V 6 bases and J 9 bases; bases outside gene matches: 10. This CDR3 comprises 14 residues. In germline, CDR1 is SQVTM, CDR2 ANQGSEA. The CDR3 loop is CSVATSGSFGEQFF. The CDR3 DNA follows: TGCAGCGTGGCAACTAGCGGGAGTTTCGGTGAGCAGTTCTTC.